One and the same sample provided the 30 T cell receptor beta chains below, sequenced in a study of blood T cells in healthy people across ages. Through a sample-barcoded 5' primer and a J-beta primer mix, a second PCR was run for 7 to 11 cycles. TCRdb passed the 5' RACE reads through MiXCR, listing each CDR3 protein once. The table includes over a million distinct CDR3 sequences, more than 35% detected once. The sample was blood. All receptors come from a woman in her sixties or seventies in good health.

This clonotype was picked up a small number of times. The chain recombines TRBV29-1 with TRBJ2-2, with D maybe TRBD1 (5 bases). CDR3 length: 13 amino acids. V dropped 4 bases and J dropped 4 bases, with 10 bases sitting between them. Germline V gene data show CDR1 as SQVTM and CDR2 as ANQGSEA. CDR3 residues: CSVVRGATGELFF. CDR3 coding DNA: TGCAGCGTTGTAAGGGGCGCCACCGGGGAGCTGTTTTTT.

The chain carries TRBV7-9 and TRBJ2-7; TRBD2 aligns across 12 bases. Trimming removed 4 bases from V and 2 bases from J; junction bases left unmatched: 12. CDR1 is SEHNR and CDR2 is FQNEAQ in the germline V gene (reference sequence). This CDR3 has 18 amino acids. CDR3 DNA: TGTGCCAGCAGCTCCCCCAAGACTAGCGGGGGAGGGGCCTACGAGCAGTACTTC. This sequence encodes CASSSPKTSGGGAYEQYF.

This clonotype occurred a few times. This rearrangement joins TRBV7-2 to TRBJ2-1; TRBD1 aligns across 9 bases. The CDR3 runs to 15 residues. CDR1 and CDR2 from the germline V gene are SGHTA and FQGNSA. The V segment lost 2 bases and the J segment 8 bases; nucleotides outside the gene matches: 7. The CDR3 sequence: CASSLYYRGPDEQFF. DNA of the CDR3: TGTGCCAGCAGCTTATATTACAGGGGGCCGGATGAGCAGTTCTTC.

In this sample, this clonotype turned up once. A much more abundant neighbour one base away suggests this may be a read error. J is TRBJ1-5 and V is TRBV12-3 or TRBV12-4, with D tentatively TRBD1 (6 bases). The CDR3 is 14 residues long. CDR3 coding DNA: TGTGCCAGCAGTTTAACAGGGAGCAATCAGTCCCAGCATTTT. Its protein is CASSLTGSNQSQHF.

This chain connects TRBV27 to TRBJ2-3; perhaps TRBD2 as D (6 bases). CDR1 is MNHEY and CDR2 is SMNVEV in the germline V gene (reference sequence). The V end was cut by 5 bases, the J end by 8 bases, with 11 bases between. The CDR3 totals 12 residues. The chain's CDR3 is CASSTLEGTQYF. The CDR3 region has the DNA TGTGCCAGCAGTACCCTGGAGGGTACGCAGTATTTT.

The gene calls are TRBV20-1 and TRBJ2-7, with 9 bases fitting TRBD2. The CDR3 consists of 17 residues. With 0 bases clipped from V and 0 bases from J, the junction kept 9 bases outside the gene matches. Germline V lookup: CDR1 DFQATT, CDR2 SNEGSKA (reference sequence). CDR3 protein: CSARDPHPTSGSYEQYF. The CDR3 nucleotides read TGCAGTGCTAGAGATCCCCACCCGACTAGCGGCTCCTACGAGCAGTACTTC.

There are a few counts of this clonotype. The rearrangement joins TRBV12-3 or TRBV12-4 to TRBJ2-2; D uncertain. V shed 3 bases and J shed 3 bases, with 14 bases lying between them. This CDR3 contains 16 residues. CDR3 loop: CASSFFRPGDTGELFF. CDR3 nucleotide sequence: TGTGCCAGCAGTTTTTTTCGCCCAGGCGACACCGGGGAGCTGTTTTTT.

The rearrangement joins TRBV5-1 to TRBJ2-5, with TRBD2 matching over 7 bases. V was clipped by 3 bases and J by 5 bases; unmatched bases: 7. The germline V gene encodes CDR1 SGHRS and CDR2 YFSETQ. This CDR3 has 14 residues. Here the CDR3 reads CASSSSSGRETQYF. CDR3 coding DNA: TGCGCCAGCAGCTCATCTAGCGGTCGGGAGACCCAGTACTTC.

The chain joins TRBV11-2 to TRBJ2-1, with D unclear. Germline V gene sequence: CDR1 SGHAT, CDR2 FQNNGV. The CDR3 consists of 17 residues. With 5 bases removed from V and 4 bases from J, the gap between germline ends came to 21 bases. CDR3 protein: CASSQYPVALNYNEQFF. The CDR3 coding sequence is TGTGCCAGCAGCCAATACCCCGTAGCTCTCAATTACAATGAGCAGTTCTTC.

The gene calls are TRBV4-1 and TRBJ1-2; D might be TRBD1 (5 bases). Germline loops: CDR1 MGHRA, CDR2 YSYEKL. The length of the CDR3 is 14 residues. The ends were cut back, 4 bases at V and 1 base at J, with 10 bases in the middle. CDR3 coding DNA: TGCGCCAGCAGCCCTCAGGGATTTAACTATGGCTACACCTTC. Protein sequence: CASSPQGFNYGYTF.

There are a few counts of this clonotype. V usage is TRBV27 and J usage is TRBJ2-4; D is tentatively TRBD1 or TRBD2 (5 bases each). The CDR3 runs 14 residues. In germline, CDR1 is MNHEY, CDR2 SMNVEV (reference sequence). The V and J ends lost 8 bases and 6 bases respectively, with 17 bases between them. Here the CDR3 reads CASSHVGATNIQYF. In DNA form, the CDR3 reads TGTGCCAGCTCCCACGTCGGGGCTACAAACATTCAGTACTTC.

This clonotype was seen more than once but under ten times. This chain links TRBV6-5 with TRBJ2-7; D remains unclear. CDR1 and CDR2 from the germline V gene are MNHEY and SVGAGI. V dropped 6 bases and J dropped 1 base, with 16 bases sitting between them. The CDR3 consists of 15 residues. The DNA of the CDR3 is TGTGCCAGCAGCCCCACACAGAGTCGATCCTACGAGCAGTACTTC. Translation gives CASSPTQSRSYEQYF.

This clonotype appeared a single time. The genes are TRBV14 and TRBJ2-1; D is ambiguous. V was cut by 4 bases and J by 14 bases, with 21 bases left in between. This CDR3 comprises 14 residues. The germline V gene has CDR1 SGHDN and CDR2 FVKESK. DNA of the CDR3: TGTGCCAGCAGCCCCAGCCTGGTTCCCCCAACGGAGTTCTTC. This encodes CASSPSLVPPTEFF.

The rearrangement links TRBV7-9 to TRBJ2-1; 10 bases are a match to TRBD1. CDR3 size: 16 residues. Germline CDR1 and CDR2: SEHNR and FQNEAQ (reference sequence). V trimming: 3 bases; J trimming: 5 bases; junction bases outside the gene matches: 7. The CDR3 loop is CASSFAGQGFHNEQFF. DNA for the CDR3: TGTGCCAGCAGCTTCGCGGGACAGGGGTTCCACAATGAGCAGTTCTTC. Full variable domain (missing parts from reference TRBV7-9 and TRBJ2-1): DTGVSQNPRHKITKRGQNVTFRCDPISEHNRLYWYRQTLGQGPEFLTYFQNEAQLEKSRLLSDRFSAERPKGSFSTLEIQRTEQGDSAMYLCASSFAGQGFHNEQFFGPGTRLTVL.

The V call is TRBV19, the J call TRBJ2-6; either TRBD1 or TRBD2 may supply D (5 bases each). The CDR3 has 15 residues. Trimming took off 4 bases at V and 0 bases at J, with 7 bases between the two ends. Germline CDR1 and CDR2: LNHDA and SQIVND (reference sequence). The CDR3 loop reads CASSTGTSGANVLTF. CDR3 bases: TGTGCCAGTAGTACAGGGACCTCTGGGGCCAACGTCCTGACTTTC.

This chain links TRBV25-1 with TRBJ1-1; weak D call: TRBD1 (5 bases). Looked up from germline, CDR1 is MGHDK and CDR2 is SYGVNS. The CDR3 consists of 15 residues. The V end lost 7 bases, the J end lost 5 bases, and 20 bases lay between the germline ends. CDR3 sequence: CASTGAGYVGTEAFF. CDR3 coding DNA: TGTGCCAGCACCGGGGCGGGATACGTAGGGACTGAAGCTTTCTTT. The complete variable domain, with remaining parts taken from reference TRBV25-1 and TRBJ1-1, reads EADIYQTPRYLVIGTGKKITLECSQTMGHDKMYWYQQDPGMELHLIHYSYGVNSTEKGDLSSESTVSRIRTEHFPLTLESARPSHTSQYLCASTGAGYVGTEAFFGQGTRLTVV.

The gene calls are TRBV5-1 and TRBJ2-1; D is possibly TRBD1 or TRBD2 (6 bases each). CDR3 size: 15 residues. Trimming stripped 4 bases from V and 3 bases from J, with 14 bases between. Looked up from germline, CDR1 is SGHRS and CDR2 is YFSETQ. CDR3 region: CASSLPGGYYNEQFF. In DNA, the CDR3 is TGCGCCAGCAGCCTGCCCGGGGGCTACTACAATGAGCAGTTCTTC.

V is TRBV5-1 and J is TRBJ1-6; D unclear. Per the germline V gene, CDR1 is SGHRS and CDR2 is YFSETQ. The CDR3 covers 13 residues. V lost 4 bases and J lost 7, with 9 bases in between. CDR3 in DNA: TGCGCCAGCAGCGGGCAGGCCAATTCACCCCTCCACTTT. Its translation is CASSGQANSPLHF. The full variable domain, in which reference TRBV5-1 and TRBJ1-6 provide the parts outside the CDR3, is KAGVTQTPRYLIKTRGQQVTLSCSPISGHRSVSWYQQTPGQGLQFLFEYFSETQRNKGNFPGRFSGRQFSNSRSEMNVSTLELGDSALYLCASSGQANSPLHFGNGTRLTVT.

V gene TRBV13 combines with J gene TRBJ1-2; D might be TRBD1 (6 bases). V was clipped by 6 bases and J by 2 bases, with 10 bases between them. The CDR3 covers 13 residues. The V gene's germline CDR1 is PRHDT and CDR2 FYEKMQ (reference sequence). CDR3 sequence reads: CASRYQGNYGYTF. In nucleotides, the CDR3 is TGTGCCAGCAGGTACCAGGGGAACTATGGCTACACCTTC. Full variable domain (outside the CDR3, taken from reference TRBV13 and TRBJ1-2): AAGVIQSPRHLIKEKRETATLKCYPIPRHDTVYWYQQGPGQDPQFLISFYEKMQSDKGSIPDRFSAQQFSDYHSELNMSSLELGDSALYFCASRYQGNYGYTFGSGTRLTVV.

V gene TRBV7-6 combines with J gene TRBJ2-7; 11 nucleotides agree with TRBD2. The CDR3 loop spans 16 amino acids. The V gene end was trimmed by 1 base and the J gene end by 5 bases; junction bases not matched to a gene: 7. The germline CDR1 and CDR2 sequences are SGHVS and FNYEAQ. CDR3 amino acids: CASSLDSGRAGDEQYF. The CDR3 nucleotides are TGTGCCAGCAGCTTAGATAGCGGGAGGGCCGGGGACGAGCAGTACTTC.

The V call is TRBV7-2, the J call TRBJ2-7; tentatively, D is TRBD1 or TRBD2 (5 bases each). Trimming cost V 0 bases and J 10 bases, with 16 bases left between them. In germline, CDR1 is SGHTA, CDR2 FQGNSA. This CDR3 region has 14 residues. The CDR3 sequence: CASSLAGVHYGQYF. CDR3 DNA sequence: TGTGCCAGCAGCTTAGCGGGGGTGCACTACGGTCAGTACTTC.

On this clonotype: Relative to the germline gene, one junction end is altered; a read error may explain this. CDR3 sequence: CARSLGTPYGYTF. In DNA form, the CDR3 reads TGTGCCCGCAGCCTCGGGACACCTTATGGCTACACCTTC. V is TRBV11-2 and J is TRBJ1-2; the D gene is possibly TRBD1 (6 bases). Germline V gene lookup returns CDR1 SGHAT and CDR2 FQNNGV. This CDR3 comprises 13 residues.

Concerning this clonotype itself: One end of the junction is discordant with germline, which a read error may explain. This rearrangement joins TRBV27 to TRBJ2-7; D might be TRBD1 (5 bases). The CDR3 runs to 15 residues. Germline CDR1 is MNHEY and CDR2 is SMNVEV (reference sequence). The DNA of the CDR3 is TGTGCCAGCAGTGATACCCTCAGGGTAACCTACGAGCGGTACTTC. This sequence encodes CASSDTLRVTYERYF.

The chain employs TRBV15 and TRBJ2-4; no clear D. The ends were cut back, 5 bases at V and 0 bases at J, with 8 bases in the middle. The CDR3 contains 14 residues. From germline, CDR1 is LNHNV and CDR2 YYDKDF (reference sequence). CDR3 bases: TGTGCCACCAGCGACCAACTAGCCAAAAACATTCAGTACTTC. It specifies CATSDQLAKNIQYF.

The chain combines TRBV29-1 with TRBJ2-5; 7 bases line up with TRBD2. The DNA matches TRBJ2-1 better at its end, which makes the J call doubtful. Germline V gene sequence: CDR1 SQVTM, CDR2 ANQGSEA. This CDR3 is 14 amino acids long. The CDR3 loop reads CSVDSRDYQETQFF. CDR3 in DNA: TGCAGCGTTGATTCCCGGGACTATCAAGAGACCCAGTTCTTC.

This sequence joins TRBV20-1 and TRBJ2-7; TRBD1 or TRBD2 may be the D gene (5 bases each). Per germline, CDR1 DFQATT and CDR2 SNEGSKA (reference sequence). V dropped 2 bases and J dropped 3 bases, with 17 bases sitting between them. There are 15 residues in the CDR3. In DNA form, the CDR3 reads TGCAGTGCTAGACCCGGGGACGGACGAAACTACGAGCAGTACTTC. Residues: CSARPGDGRNYEQYF.

As concerns this clonotype: Relative to the germline gene, one junction end is altered; a read error may explain this. The chain carries TRBV4-1 and TRBJ2-1, with 14 nucleotides matching TRBD2. The CDR3 runs to 13 residues. CDR1 and CDR2 (germline): MGHRA, YSYEKL. The CDR3 spells CASSGTSGSTFLF. The CDR3, as DNA: TGCGCCAGCAGTGGGACTAGCGGGAGTACATTCCTCTTC.

This clonotype has a handful of counts. The V call is TRBV28, the J call TRBJ1-2; D is unclear. The V end lost 2 bases, the J end lost 3 bases, and 4 bases lay between the germline ends. CDR3 length equals 12 residues. The germline CDR1 and CDR2 sequences are MDHEN and SYDVKM. As DNA, the CDR3 is TGTGCCAGCAGTTTAAACCACTATGGCTACACCTTC. Protein: CASSLNHYGYTF.

A few counts support this clonotype. V gene TRBV24-1 combines with J gene TRBJ2-3, with D hard to call. The CDR3 covers 11 residues. Between the trimmed V and J ends, which lost 5 bases and 5 bases, there was a span of 4 bases. Per germline, CDR1 KGHDR and CDR2 SFDVKD. CDR3 amino acids: CATSVRDTQYF. The DNA for the CDR3 is TGTGCCACCAGTGTCAGAGATACGCAGTATTTT.

The chain joins TRBV15 to TRBJ1-2, with D hard to call. The V end lost 5 bases, the J end lost 6 bases, and 19 bases lay between the germline ends. This CDR3 is 15 amino acids long. CDR1 LNHNV and CDR2 YYDKDF come from the germline V gene (reference sequence). The CDR3 coding sequence is TGTGCCACCAGCCGTGGCGGAGGAGGGTATGATGGCTACACCTTC. This sequence encodes CATSRGGGGYDGYTF.